Described below is a single T cell receptor (beta chain) sequence and its context. There is no known antigen for this receptor. Qualities for individual bases were not recorded, and no much larger clone is one base off. The CDR3 sequence holds 16 residues, the cysteine and phenylalanine included. CDR3 DNA is the only sequence kept; it has 48 bases, read in frame from the first base. The germline V gene sets CDR1 to MNHEY and CDR2 to SVGEGT. V loses 7 bases of germline sequence and J loses 2 bases, and the interval between the two ends is 19 bases. The donors were 40 or so Caucasian individuals from Russia, aged roughly 6 to 100 years, who were systemically healthy. Each donor gave 8 to 10 milliliters of peripheral blood, drawn into EDTA-treated Vacutainer tubes. Ficoll-Paque density-gradient centrifugation was used to isolate PBMCs, with at least 6.5 million per sample. Trizol reagent was used to extract total RNA from the PBMCs, yielding at least 6 micrograms per sample. Naive CD45RAhigh/CD27high T cell percentages were measured by flow cytometry on a PBMC aliquot from every donor.

The protocol used for the library was 5' RACE. The data were produced on an Illumina HiSeq 2500. A second PCR of about 7 to 12 cycles was performed with a sample-barcoded 5' primer and a J-beta primer mix. A unique molecular identifier was introduced onto each TCR beta cDNA molecule by a template-switch 5' adaptor carrying 12 random nucleotides. Each sample yielded at least 2.5 million CDR3-containing paired-end reads. First-strand cDNA synthesis was performed from all RNA using the Mint cDNA synthesis kit, with priming by a TRBC-specific oligonucleotide. After uracil-DNA glycosylase treatment, a first 18-cycle PCR used universal primers M1SS and BC2_uni_R on all cDNA. The paper's processing steps were these. For normalization, 1 million high-quality reads were randomly selected from each sample, with every read carrying a distinct molecular identifier. Instead of being binned into consensus sequences, reads with shared molecular identifiers were discarded. MiTCR, with a Q25 quality threshold and the strictest error-elimination algorithm, was used for CDR3 identification, clonotype clustering and error correction. Lower-bound total TCR beta diversity was estimated with a nonparametric unseen species model using Euler transformation. Through fastp at Q25 and MiXCR, TCRdb rebuilt clones from the public reads, retaining in-frame beta chains. Rows matching on CDR3 protein sequence are summarized as one entry with the most common DNA and genes. TCRdb, not the authors, supplied the V and J calls. This sample lists 700,000 to 950,000 distinct CDR3 sequences; roughly 47% were detected once. The ten largest clones capture 20% to 25% of the sample.

This sample stems from a study of blood T cells in healthy people across ages (dated by TCRdb to 2014 to 2015). At the level of the whole study: Template switching captured roughly one uniquely barcoded TCR beta cDNA molecule per two T cells in model experiments. To track age-related changes in TCR beta repertoire diversity, the study relied on deep sequencing normalized with unique cDNA molecular identifiers. The study analyzed two additional independent replicas of 1 million unique cDNA reads from the same blood draw for two donors, one aged 18 to 30 and one aged 80 or older. The donors were split into four age groups: young (average 16 years), middle-aged (roughly 39), aged (roughly 60) and long-lived (roughly 77). To avoid experimental bias, donors of different ages were distributed randomly across sequencing lanes. The full study reports these points: As age increased, observed TCR beta diversity per million T cells dropped in a roughly linear way, and a significant reduction was already evident by age roughly 40. Compared with the aged group, the long-lived group had more naive CD4+ T cells, fewer expanded clones and increased TCR diversity, suggesting age selection. Since profiling was done on bulk unsorted PBMCs, naive and antigen-experienced compartments could not be conclusively compared. Estimates of total diversity based on one million sequenced T cells were regarded as lower bounds and as underestimates. Because donor CMV infection status was unknown, age-related changes in expanded clonotypes were potentially confounded. There was a strong correlation between observed TCR beta diversity and the percentage of naive T cells measured by flow cytometry.

This chain is built from TRBV6-2 or TRBV6-3 and TRBJ2-3; the D gene cannot be named for sure. The sequence was obtained from a woman in her sixties in good health. The sample was blood. The bases read TGTGCCAGCAATCCGGAACTGGCCCTGATCACAGATACGCAGTATTTT. Its product reads: CASNPELALITDTQYF.